This TCR beta chain comes out of a study of OX40 agonist ivuxolimab in advanced cancers. Libraries were prepared by immunoSEQ multiplex PCR; TCRdb keeps only in-frame clonotypes and omits some of them. The sample has around 76,000 clones, more than 85% seen once. This CDR3 is 16 amino acids long. Trimming pared 4 bases from V and 9 bases from J, leaving 24 bases between. Germline V CDR1 and CDR2: SGHTA, FQGNSA. V usage is TRBV7-2 and J usage is TRBJ1-2; TRBD1 might be the D (5 bases). This material consisted of CD4+ or CD8+ T cells sorted from blood, taken in a trial of the OX40 agonist ivuxolimab. The TCR was taken from an adult with an advanced solid tumor such as melanoma, head and neck, liver or kidney cancer. CDR3 coding DNA: TGTGCCAGCAGCTCCAGGGTAACCCTCCTACGGGGAAGCTACACCTTC. It translates to CASSSRVTLLRGSYTF.